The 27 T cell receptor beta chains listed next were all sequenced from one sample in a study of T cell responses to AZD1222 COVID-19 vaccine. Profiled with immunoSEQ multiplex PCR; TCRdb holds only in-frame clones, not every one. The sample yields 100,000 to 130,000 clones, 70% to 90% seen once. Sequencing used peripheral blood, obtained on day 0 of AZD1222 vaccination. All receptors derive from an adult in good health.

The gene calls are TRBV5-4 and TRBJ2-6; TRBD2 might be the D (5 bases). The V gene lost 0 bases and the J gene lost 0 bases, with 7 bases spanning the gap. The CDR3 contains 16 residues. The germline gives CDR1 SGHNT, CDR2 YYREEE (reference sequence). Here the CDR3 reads CASSLVTSSGANVLTF. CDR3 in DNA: TGTGCCAGCAGCTTGGTCACTAGCTCTGGGGCCAACGTCCTGACTTTC.

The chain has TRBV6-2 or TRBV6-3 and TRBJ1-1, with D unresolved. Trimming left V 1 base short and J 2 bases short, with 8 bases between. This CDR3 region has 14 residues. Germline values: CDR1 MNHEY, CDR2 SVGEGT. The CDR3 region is CASSYWLDNTEAFF. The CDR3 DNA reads TGTGCCAGCAGTTACTGGCTAGATAACACTGAAGCTTTCTTT.

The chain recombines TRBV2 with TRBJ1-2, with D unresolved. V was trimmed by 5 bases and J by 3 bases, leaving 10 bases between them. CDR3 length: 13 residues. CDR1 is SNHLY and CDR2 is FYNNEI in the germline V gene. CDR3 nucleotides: TGTGCCAGCAGTATTGCACGCGACTATGGCTACACCTTC. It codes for CASSIARDYGYTF.

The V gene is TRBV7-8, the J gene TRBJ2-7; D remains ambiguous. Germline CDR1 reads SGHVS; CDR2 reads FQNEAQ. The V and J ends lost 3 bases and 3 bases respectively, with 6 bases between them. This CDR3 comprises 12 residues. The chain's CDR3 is CASSLYGYEQYF. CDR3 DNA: TGTGCCAGCAGCTTGTACGGCTACGAGCAGTACTTC. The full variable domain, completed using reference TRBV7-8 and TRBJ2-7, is GAGVSQSPRYKVAKRGQDVALRCDPISGHVSLFWYQQALGQGPEFLTYFQNEAQLDKSGLPSDRFFAERPEGSVSTLKIQRTQQEDSAVYLCASSLYGYEQYFGPGTRLTVT.

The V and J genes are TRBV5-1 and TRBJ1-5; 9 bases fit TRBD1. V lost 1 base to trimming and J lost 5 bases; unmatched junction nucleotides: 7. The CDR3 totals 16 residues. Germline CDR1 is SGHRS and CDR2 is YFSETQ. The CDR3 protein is CASSLLPGQGDQPQHF. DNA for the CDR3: TGCGCCAGCAGCTTGTTGCCGGGACAGGGTGATCAGCCCCAGCATTTT.

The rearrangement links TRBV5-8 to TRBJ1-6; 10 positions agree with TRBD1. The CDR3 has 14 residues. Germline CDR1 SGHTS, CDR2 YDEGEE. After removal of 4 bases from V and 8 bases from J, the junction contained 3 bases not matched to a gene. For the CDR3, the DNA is TGTGCCAGCAGCCGGGGGACAGGGGATTCACCCCTCCACTTT. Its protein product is CASSRGTGDSPLHF. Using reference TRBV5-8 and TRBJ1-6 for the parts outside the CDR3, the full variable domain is EAGVTQSPTHLIKTRGQQATLRCSPISGHTSVYWYQQALGLGLQFLLWYDEGEERNRGNFPPRFSGRQFPNYSSELNVNALELEDSALYLCASSRGTGDSPLHFGNGTRLTVT.

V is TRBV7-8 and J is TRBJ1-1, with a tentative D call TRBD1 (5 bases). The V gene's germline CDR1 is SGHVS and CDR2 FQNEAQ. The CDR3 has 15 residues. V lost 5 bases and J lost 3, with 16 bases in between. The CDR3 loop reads CASSPVGGEYTEAFF. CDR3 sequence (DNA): TGTGCCAGCAGCCCAGTGGGGGGGGAGTACACTGAAGCTTTCTTT. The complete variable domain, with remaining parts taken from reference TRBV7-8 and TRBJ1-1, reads GAGVSQSPRYKVAKRGQDVALRCDPISGHVSLFWYQQALGQGPEFLTYFQNEAQLDKSGLPSDRFFAERPEGSVSTLKIQRTQQEDSAVYLCASSPVGGEYTEAFFGQGTRLTVV.

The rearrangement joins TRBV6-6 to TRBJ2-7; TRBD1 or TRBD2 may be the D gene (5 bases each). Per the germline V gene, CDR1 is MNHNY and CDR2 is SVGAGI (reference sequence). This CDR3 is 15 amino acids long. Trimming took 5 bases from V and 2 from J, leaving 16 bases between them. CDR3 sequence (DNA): TGTGCCAGCAGTCCTTTGGGACCGCCCCCCTACGAGCAGTACTTC. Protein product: CASSPLGPPPYEQYF.

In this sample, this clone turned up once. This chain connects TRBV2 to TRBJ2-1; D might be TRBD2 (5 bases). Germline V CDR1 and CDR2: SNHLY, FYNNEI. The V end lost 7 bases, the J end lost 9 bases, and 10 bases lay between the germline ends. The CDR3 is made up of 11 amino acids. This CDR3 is CASTRLTEQFF. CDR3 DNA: TGTGCCAGCACTAGACTAACTGAGCAGTTCTTC.

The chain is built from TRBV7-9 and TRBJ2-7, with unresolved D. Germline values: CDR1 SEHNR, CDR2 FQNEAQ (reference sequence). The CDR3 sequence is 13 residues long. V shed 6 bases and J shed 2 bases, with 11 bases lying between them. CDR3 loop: CASSLRHPYEQYF. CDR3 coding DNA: TGTGCCAGCAGTTTAAGACACCCCTACGAGCAGTACTTC.

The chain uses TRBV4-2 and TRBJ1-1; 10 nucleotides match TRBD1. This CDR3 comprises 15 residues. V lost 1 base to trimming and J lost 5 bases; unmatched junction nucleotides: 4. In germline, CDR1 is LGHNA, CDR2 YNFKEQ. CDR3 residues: CASSQVGQGGTEAFF. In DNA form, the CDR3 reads TGTGCCAGCAGCCAAGTAGGACAGGGGGGTACTGAAGCTTTCTTT.

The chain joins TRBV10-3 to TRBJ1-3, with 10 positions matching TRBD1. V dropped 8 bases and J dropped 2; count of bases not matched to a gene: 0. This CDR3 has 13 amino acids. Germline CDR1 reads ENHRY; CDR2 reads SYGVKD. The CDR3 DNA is TGTGCCATCGGGACAGGGGCTGGAAACACCATATATTTT. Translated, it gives CAIGTGAGNTIYF.

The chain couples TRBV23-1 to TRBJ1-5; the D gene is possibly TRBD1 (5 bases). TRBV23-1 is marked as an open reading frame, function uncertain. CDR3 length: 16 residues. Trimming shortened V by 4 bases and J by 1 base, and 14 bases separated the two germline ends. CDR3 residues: CASSPRLRASNQPQHF. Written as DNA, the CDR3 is TGCGCCAGCAGTCCCCGGCTCAGGGCAAGCAATCAGCCCCAGCATTTT.

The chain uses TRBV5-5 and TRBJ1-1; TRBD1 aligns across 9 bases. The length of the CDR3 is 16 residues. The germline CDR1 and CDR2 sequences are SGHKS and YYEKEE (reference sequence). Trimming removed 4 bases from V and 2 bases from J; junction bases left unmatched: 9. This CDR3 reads CASSKGQGKGNTEAFF. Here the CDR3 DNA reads TGTGCCAGCAGCAAAGGACAGGGGAAGGGTAACACTGAAGCTTTCTTT.

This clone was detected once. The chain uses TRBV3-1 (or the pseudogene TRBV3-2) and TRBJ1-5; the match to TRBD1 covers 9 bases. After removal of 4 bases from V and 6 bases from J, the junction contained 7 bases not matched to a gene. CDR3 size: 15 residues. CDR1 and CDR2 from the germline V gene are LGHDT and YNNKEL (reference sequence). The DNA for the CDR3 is TGTGCCAGCAGCCTGGGACAGGGAGAAGGTCAGCCCCAGCATTTT. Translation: CASSLGQGEGQPQHF.

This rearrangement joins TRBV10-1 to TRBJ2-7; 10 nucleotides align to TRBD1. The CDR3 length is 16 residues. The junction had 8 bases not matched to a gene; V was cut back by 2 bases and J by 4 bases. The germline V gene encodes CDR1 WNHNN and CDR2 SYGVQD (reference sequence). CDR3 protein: CASSEPGQGNPYEQYF. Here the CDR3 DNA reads TGCGCCAGCAGTGAGCCGGGACAGGGGAATCCTTACGAGCAGTACTTC.

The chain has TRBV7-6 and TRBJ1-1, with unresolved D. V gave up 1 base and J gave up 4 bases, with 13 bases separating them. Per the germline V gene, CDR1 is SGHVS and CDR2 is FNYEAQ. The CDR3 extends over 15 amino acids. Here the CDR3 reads CASSLGRVGGTEAFF. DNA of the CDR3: TGTGCCAGCAGCTTAGGGAGGGTAGGAGGCACTGAAGCTTTCTTT.

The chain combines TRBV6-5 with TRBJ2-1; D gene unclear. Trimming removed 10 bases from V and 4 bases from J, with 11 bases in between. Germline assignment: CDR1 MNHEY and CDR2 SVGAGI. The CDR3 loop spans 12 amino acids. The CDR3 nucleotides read TGTGCCACCAAGATAAAGTACAATGAGCAGTTCTTC. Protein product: CATKIKYNEQFF.

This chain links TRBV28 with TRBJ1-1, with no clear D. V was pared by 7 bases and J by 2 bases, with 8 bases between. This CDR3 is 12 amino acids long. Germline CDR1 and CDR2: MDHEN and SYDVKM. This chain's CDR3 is CASKFLNTEAFF. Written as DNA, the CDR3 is TGTGCCAGCAAGTTCCTCAACACTGAAGCTTTCTTT.

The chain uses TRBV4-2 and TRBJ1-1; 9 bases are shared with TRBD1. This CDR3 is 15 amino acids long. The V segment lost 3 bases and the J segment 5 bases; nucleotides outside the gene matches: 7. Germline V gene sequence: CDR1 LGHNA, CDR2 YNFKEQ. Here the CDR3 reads CASSQVTTGGTEAFF. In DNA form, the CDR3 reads TGTGCCAGCAGCCAGGTTACGACAGGGGGAACTGAAGCTTTCTTT.

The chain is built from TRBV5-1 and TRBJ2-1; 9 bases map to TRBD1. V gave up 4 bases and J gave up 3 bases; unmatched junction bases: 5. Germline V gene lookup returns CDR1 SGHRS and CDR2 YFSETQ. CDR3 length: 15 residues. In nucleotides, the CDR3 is TGCGCCAGCAGCGCCACAGGGGGCTACTACAATGAGCAGTTCTTC. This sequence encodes CASSATGGYYNEQFF.

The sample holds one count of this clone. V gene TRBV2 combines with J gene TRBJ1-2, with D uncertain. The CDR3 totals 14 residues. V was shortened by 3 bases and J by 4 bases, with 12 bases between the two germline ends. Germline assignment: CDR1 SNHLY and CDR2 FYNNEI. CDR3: CASSDLRGSYGYTF. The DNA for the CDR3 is TGTGCCAGCAGTGATTTACGTGGGTCCTATGGCTACACCTTC.

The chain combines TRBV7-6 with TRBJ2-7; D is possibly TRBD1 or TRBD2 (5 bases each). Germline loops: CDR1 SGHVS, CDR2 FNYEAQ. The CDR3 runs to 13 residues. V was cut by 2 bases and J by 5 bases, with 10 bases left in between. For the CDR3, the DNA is TGTGCCAGCAGCTTATCTGGGGGAAACGAGCAGTACTTC. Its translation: CASSLSGGNEQYF.

The chain's CDR3 is CAWSAQGAVTEAFF. CDR3 bases: TGTGCCTGGAGTGCCCAGGGGGCGGTCACTGAAGCTTTCTTT. This chain links TRBV30 with TRBJ1-1, with 8 bases that match TRBD1. V was clipped by 1 base and J by 4 bases; unmatched bases: 5. The CDR3 contains 14 residues. Germline-derived CDR1 and CDR2 are GTSNPN and SVGIG (reference sequence).

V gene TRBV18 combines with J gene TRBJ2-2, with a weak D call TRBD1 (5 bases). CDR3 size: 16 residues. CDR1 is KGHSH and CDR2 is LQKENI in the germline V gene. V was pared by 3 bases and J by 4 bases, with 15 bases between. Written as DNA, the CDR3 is TGTGCCAGCTCACCGTCTCAGGGCTGGTTCACCGGGGAGCTGTTTTTT. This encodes CASSPSQGWFTGELFF.

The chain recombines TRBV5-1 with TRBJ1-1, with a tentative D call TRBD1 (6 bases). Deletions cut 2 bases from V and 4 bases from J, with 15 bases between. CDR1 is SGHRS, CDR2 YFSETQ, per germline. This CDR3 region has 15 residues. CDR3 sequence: CASSLQGLGGTEAFF. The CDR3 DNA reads TGCGCCAGCAGCTTACAGGGATTAGGTGGCACTGAAGCTTTCTTT. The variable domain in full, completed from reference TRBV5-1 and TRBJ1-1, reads KAGVTQTPRYLIKTRGQQVTLSCSPISGHRSVSWYQQTPGQGLQFLFEYFSETQRNKGNFPGRFSGRQFSNSRSEMNVSTLELGDSALYLCASSLQGLGGTEAFFGQGTRLTVV.

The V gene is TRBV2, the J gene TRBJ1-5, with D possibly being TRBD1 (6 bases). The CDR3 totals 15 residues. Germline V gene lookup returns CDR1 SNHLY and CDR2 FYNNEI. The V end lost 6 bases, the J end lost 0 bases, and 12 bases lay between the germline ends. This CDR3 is CASRRDTNSNQPQHF. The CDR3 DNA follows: TGTGCCAGCAGGAGGGACACCAATAGCAATCAGCCCCAGCATTTT.